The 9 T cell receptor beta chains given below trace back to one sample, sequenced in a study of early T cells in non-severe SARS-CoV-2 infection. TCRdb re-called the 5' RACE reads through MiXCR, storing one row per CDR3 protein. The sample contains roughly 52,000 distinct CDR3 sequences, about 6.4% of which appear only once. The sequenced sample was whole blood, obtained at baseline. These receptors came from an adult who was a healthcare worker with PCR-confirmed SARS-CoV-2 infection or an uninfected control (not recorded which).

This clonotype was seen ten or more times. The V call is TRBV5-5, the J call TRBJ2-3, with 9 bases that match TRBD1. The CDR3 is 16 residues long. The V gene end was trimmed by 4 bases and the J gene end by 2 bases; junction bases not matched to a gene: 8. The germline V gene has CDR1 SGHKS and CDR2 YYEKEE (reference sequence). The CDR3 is CASSIRQGGLTDTQYF. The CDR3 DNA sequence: TGTGCCAGCAGCATTCGACAGGGGGGCCTCACAGATACGCAGTATTTT.

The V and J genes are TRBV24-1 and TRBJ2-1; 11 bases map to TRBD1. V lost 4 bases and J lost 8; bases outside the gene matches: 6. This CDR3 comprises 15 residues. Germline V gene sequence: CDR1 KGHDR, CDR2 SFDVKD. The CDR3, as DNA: TGTGCCACCAGTGACCCGGGACAGGGGGTGGATGAGCAGTTCTTC. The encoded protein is CATSDPGQGVDEQFF.

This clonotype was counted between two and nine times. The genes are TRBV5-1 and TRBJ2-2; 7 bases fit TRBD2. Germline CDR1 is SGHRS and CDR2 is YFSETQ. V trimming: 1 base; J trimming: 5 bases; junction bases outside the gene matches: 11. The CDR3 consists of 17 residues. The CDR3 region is CASSLYLRGVTTGELFF. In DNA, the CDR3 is TGCGCCAGCAGCTTGTATCTCCGGGGGGTTACTACCGGGGAGCTGTTTTTT. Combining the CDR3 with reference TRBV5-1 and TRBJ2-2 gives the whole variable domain KAGVTQTPRYLIKTRGQQVTLSCSPISGHRSVSWYQQTPGQGLQFLFEYFSETQRNKGNFPGRFSGRQFSNSRSEMNVSTLELGDSALYLCASSLYLRGVTTGELFFGEGSRLTVL.

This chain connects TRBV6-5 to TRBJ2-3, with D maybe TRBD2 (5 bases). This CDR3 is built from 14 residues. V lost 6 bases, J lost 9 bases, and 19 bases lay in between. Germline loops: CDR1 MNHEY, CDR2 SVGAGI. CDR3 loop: CASRRAHLGETQYF. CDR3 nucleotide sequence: TGTGCCAGCAGGAGGGCTCACCTAGGCGAGACGCAGTATTTT.

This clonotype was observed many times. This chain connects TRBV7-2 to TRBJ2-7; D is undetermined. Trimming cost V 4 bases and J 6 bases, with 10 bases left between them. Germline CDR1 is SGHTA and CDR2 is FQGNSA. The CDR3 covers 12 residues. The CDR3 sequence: CASSSLVGEQYF. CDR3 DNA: TGTGCCAGCAGCTCCCTCGTAGGCGAGCAGTACTTC.

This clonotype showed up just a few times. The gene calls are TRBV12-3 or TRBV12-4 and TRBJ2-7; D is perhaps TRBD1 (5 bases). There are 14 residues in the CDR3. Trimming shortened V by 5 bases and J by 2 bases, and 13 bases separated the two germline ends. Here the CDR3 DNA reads TGTGCCAGCAGTCCCAGGGTATCCCCCTACGAGCAGTACTTC. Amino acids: CASSPRVSPYEQYF.

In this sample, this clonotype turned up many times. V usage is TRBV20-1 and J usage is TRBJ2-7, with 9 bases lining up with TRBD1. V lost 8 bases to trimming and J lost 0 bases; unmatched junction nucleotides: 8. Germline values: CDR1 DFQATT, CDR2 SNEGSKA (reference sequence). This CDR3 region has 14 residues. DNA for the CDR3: TGCAGTACGTGGGACAGGGCAAGCTCCTACGAGCAGTACTTC. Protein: CSTWDRASSYEQYF.

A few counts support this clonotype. The CDR3 loop is CASSQGQGAEQYF. In DNA, the CDR3 is TGTGCCAGCAGCCAAGGACAGGGTGCCGAGCAGTACTTC. The chain links TRBV3-1 to TRBJ2-7, with 7 bases identical to TRBD1. The CDR3 has 13 amino acids. With 1 base clipped from V and 6 bases from J, the junction kept 3 bases outside the gene matches. Germline V gene sequence: CDR1 LGHDT, CDR2 YNNKEL (reference sequence).

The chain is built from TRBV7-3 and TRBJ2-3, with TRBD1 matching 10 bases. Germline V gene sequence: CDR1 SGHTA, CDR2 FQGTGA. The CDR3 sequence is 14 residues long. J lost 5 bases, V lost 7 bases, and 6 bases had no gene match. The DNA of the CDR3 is TGTGCCAGCACTCGACAGGGGGCCGGAGATACGCAGTATTTT. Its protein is CASTRQGAGDTQYF.